This TCR beta chain was identified during a study of T cells after yellow fever vaccination. TCRdb ran MiXCR on the 5' RACE reads and lists one entry per CDR3 protein. Among some 390,000 distinct CDR3 sequences listed, 18% were seen once. Notes on the study in general: Most clones from primary vaccination were detected again post-booster (about 95% CD4, roughly 90% CD8).

Germline CDR1 reads KGHSH; CDR2 reads LQKENI. V was pared by 6 bases and J by 2 bases, with 13 bases between. CDR3 length equals 14 residues. In regard to this clonotype: Its target is unknown.

The sample was PBMCs, taken before the yellow fever booster vaccination. The receptor was derived from a man aged 18 to 30 who received the YFV17D yellow fever vaccine. The rearrangement joins TRBV18 to TRBJ1-2; TRBD1 is a possible D gene (5 bases). CDR3 protein: CASSRTDRNYGYTF. The CDR3 DNA follows: TGTGCCAGCTCGCGTACCGACAGAAACTATGGCTACACCTTC.